The clone carrying this T cell receptor beta chain was recorded many times. The antigen remains unidentified. Quantitative 5'-RACE was performed with molecular barcodes, and it yielded the TCR beta libraries. TCRdb fed the 5' RACE reads into MiXCR, producing one record per CDR3 protein. The sample holds over 95,000 distinct CDR3 sequences, 7.5% to 9% seen once. The data belong to a study of CD8 T cells in ankylosing spondylitis. General study results and limits: What appeared characteristic of ankylosing spondylitis blood was a TCR beta motif of 7 or 8 highly homologous variants. Clones linked to disease, bearing a CD8+ phenotype, were relatively rare in peripheral blood. According to the report, clones linked to the disease were significantly enriched in matched synovial fluid samples taken from ankylosing spondylitis patients.

V lost 4 bases and J lost 1, with 11 bases in between. The V gene's germline CDR1 is SGHDT and CDR2 YYEEEE. The CDR3 is 14 residues long. The chain joins TRBV5-6 to TRBJ1-1, with D possibly TRBD1 on 6 matching bases. Sample: blood, either unsorted or a sorted T cell fraction (not recorded which). The receptor comes from a male donor with ankylosing spondylitis or in good health (not recorded which). Here the CDR3 reads CASSPDRRNTEAFF. For the CDR3, the DNA is TGTGCCAGCAGCCCCGACAGGCGGAACACTGAAGCTTTCTTT.